One sample yielded the 19 T cell receptor beta chains listed below, sequenced in a study of OX40 agonist ivuxolimab in advanced cancers. This table comes from immunoSEQ multiplex PCR, and its TCRdb copy is limited to in-frame clones, with some not included. The sample has approximately 72,000 clones, 80% to 85% seen once. The sample in question was CD4+ or CD8+ T cells sorted from blood, obtained in a trial of the OX40 agonist ivuxolimab. The receptor source for this set is an adult with an advanced solid tumor such as melanoma, head and neck, liver or kidney cancer.

The chain recombines TRBV11-2 with TRBJ2-2; the D is unclear. CDR1 and CDR2 (germline): SGHAT, FQNNGV. This CDR3 contains 13 residues. With 2 bases removed from V and 4 bases from J, the gap between germline ends came to 5 bases. The CDR3 loop reads CASSLSSTGELFF. The DNA of the CDR3 is TGTGCCAGCAGCTTAAGCAGCACCGGGGAGCTGTTTTTT.

This clone has a handful of counts. The chain couples TRBV5-1 to TRBJ1-1; no clear D. Germline V gene lookup returns CDR1 SGHRS and CDR2 YFSETQ. V was clipped by 1 base and J by 4 bases, with 8 bases between them. The CDR3 totals 13 residues. The CDR3 loop is CASSLRGSTEAFF. DNA of the CDR3: TGCGCCAGCAGCTTGAGAGGGAGCACTGAAGCTTTCTTT.

The rearrangement uses TRBV4-3 and TRBJ1-3, with 7 positions matching TRBD1. Germline CDR1 is LGHNA and CDR2 is YSLEER. This CDR3 comprises 15 residues. The J segment lost 4 bases and the V segment lost 4 bases, leaving 7 bases of the junction unmatched. The CDR3 region has the DNA TGCGCCAGCAGCCGAACAGGGGACTCAGGAAACACCATATATTTT. Encoded protein: CASSRTGDSGNTIYF.

This clone has only a few counts. The chain combines TRBV5-1 with TRBJ1-2, with 7 bases that match TRBD1. The J segment lost 4 bases and the V segment lost 0 bases, leaving 3 bases of the junction unmatched. Germline values: CDR1 SGHRS, CDR2 YFSETQ. The CDR3 contains 14 residues. CDR3 residues: CASSLEAGGYGYTF. As DNA, the CDR3 is TGCGCCAGCAGCTTGGAGGCAGGGGGCTATGGCTACACCTTC. The full variable domain, in which reference TRBV5-1 and TRBJ1-2 provide the parts outside the CDR3, is KAGVTQTPRYLIKTRGQQVTLSCSPISGHRSVSWYQQTPGQGLQFLFEYFSETQRNKGNFPGRFSGRQFSNSRSEMNVSTLELGDSALYLCASSLEAGGYGYTFGSGTRLTVV.

The J gene is TRBJ1-1, the V gene TRBV11-3; TRBD1 is a possible D gene (5 bases). CDR1 SGHNT and CDR2 YENEEA come from the germline V gene. This CDR3 comprises 15 residues. Trimming stripped 5 bases from V and 2 bases from J, with 15 bases between. CDR3 amino acids: CASSPGPADNTEAFF. In nucleotides, the CDR3 is TGTGCCAGCAGCCCGGGGCCGGCCGATAACACTGAAGCTTTCTTT.

The chain has TRBV2 and TRBJ2-7; D ambiguous. Trimming pared 6 bases from V and 1 base from J, leaving 7 bases between. CDR3 length equals 12 residues. Germline V gene lookup returns CDR1 SNHLY and CDR2 FYNNEI. CDR3 region: CASRLRSYEQYF. CDR3 bases: TGTGCCAGCAGGCTGCGATCCTACGAGCAGTACTTC.

V is TRBV7-9 and J is TRBJ2-7, with 7 bases fitting TRBD1. This CDR3 has 15 amino acids. The germline V gene has CDR1 SEHNR and CDR2 FQNEAQ (reference sequence). The ends lost 5 bases at V and 5 bases at J; junction bases unmatched: 12. The CDR3 protein is CASSTDSTGINEQYF. Here the CDR3 DNA reads TGTGCCAGCAGCACCGATTCGACAGGGATTAACGAGCAGTACTTC.

V and J are TRBV7-2 and TRBJ1-5; D is uncertain. Germline V gene data show CDR1 as SGHTA and CDR2 as FQGNSA. V lost 0 bases to trimming and J lost 11 bases, with 14 bases between them. The CDR3 has 14 amino acids. CDR3 amino acids: CASSLAAGSSAQHF. The DNA for the CDR3 is TGTGCCAGCAGCTTAGCGGCGGGGAGTTCAGCCCAGCATTTT.

V usage is TRBV6-6 and J usage is TRBJ1-3, with D possibly TRBD1 on 5 matching bases. Germline CDR1 reads MNHNY; CDR2 reads SVGAGI (reference sequence). The CDR3 runs 16 residues. The V and J ends lost 7 bases and 3 bases respectively, with 19 bases between them. The CDR3 bases are TGTGCCAGCACCGCACGGGGGGGAGTAAATGGAAACACCATATATTTT. It encodes CASTARGGVNGNTIYF.

The chain has TRBV6-5 and TRBJ1-1; D not resolved. Germline V CDR1 and CDR2: MNHEY, SVGAGI. CDR3 size: 13 residues. Trimming shortened V by 6 bases and J by 0 bases, and 8 bases separated the two germline ends. CDR3 nucleotide sequence: TGTGCCAGCAGGAGAGCGGTGAACACTGAAGCTTTCTTT. Its protein is CASRRAVNTEAFF.

The chain joins TRBV7-3 to TRBJ2-1, with 9 bases that match TRBD2. The CDR3 contains 16 residues. CDR1 and CDR2 from the germline V gene are SGHTA and FQGTGA. V shed 4 bases and J 4 bases; nucleotides not matched to a gene: 8. The CDR3 is CASSSVSSGSYNEQFF. CDR3 sequence (DNA): TGTGCCAGCAGCTCCGTTAGTAGCGGGAGTTACAATGAGCAGTTCTTC.

The gene calls are TRBV4-2 and TRBJ1-5; weak D call: TRBD1 (6 bases). Germline CDR1 is LGHNA and CDR2 is YNFKEQ. The V end was cut by 0 bases, the J end by 15 bases, with 15 bases between. CDR3 length: 13 amino acids. The CDR3 here is CASSQERQELVHF. The CDR3 DNA reads TGTGCCAGCAGCCAAGAGAGACAGGAGCTCGTGCATTTT.

V is TRBV9 and J is TRBJ2-3, with D perhaps TRBD1 or TRBD2 (6 bases each). Trimming removed 4 bases at V and 4 bases at J, with 19 bases between. The germline V gene encodes CDR1 SGDLS and CDR2 YYNGEE. CDR3 length: 16 amino acids. The CDR3 sequence: CASSPGWGAGADTQYF. The DNA for the CDR3 is TGTGCCAGCAGCCCCGGTTGGGGGGCCGGCGCAGATACGCAGTATTTT.

This chain links TRBV5-5 with TRBJ2-7, with D uncertain. This CDR3 contains 12 residues. Germline loops: CDR1 SGHKS, CDR2 YYEKEE (reference sequence). Trimming shortened V by 4 bases and J by 4 bases, and 9 bases separated the two germline ends. CDR3 sequence: CASSGYQYEQYF. CDR3 nucleotides: TGTGCCAGCAGCGGATACCAGTACGAGCAGTACTTC.

V gene TRBV6-5 combines with J gene TRBJ1-5; 7 bases match TRBD1. The CDR3 is made up of 15 amino acids. Germline assignment: CDR1 MNHEY and CDR2 SVGAGI. The J segment lost 3 bases and the V segment lost 6 bases, leaving 8 bases of the junction unmatched. CDR3 sequence (DNA): TGTGCCAGCAGCCTAGACAGGGACCTCAATCAGCCCCAGCATTTT. Encoded protein: CASSLDRDLNQPQHF.

This clone has a single count. The chain is built from TRBV6-6 and TRBJ2-7; 7 nucleotides line up with TRBD2. With V trimmed by 7 bases and J by 6 bases, 9 bases remained unmatched. The germline V gene encodes CDR1 MNHNY and CDR2 SVGAGI (reference sequence). The CDR3 length is 13 residues. CDR3 nucleotide sequence: TGTGCCAGCACCCAAGGATTAGCGGGCGAGCAGTACTTC. It codes for CASTQGLAGEQYF.

The rearrangement joins TRBV28 to TRBJ1-4, with D possibly TRBD1 on 5 matching bases. This CDR3 has 15 amino acids. V was shortened by 6 bases and J by 10 bases, with 21 bases between the two germline ends. CDR1 and CDR2 (germline): MDHEN, SYDVKM. CDR3 in amino acids: CASRPPGSGRGKLFF. The CDR3 coding sequence is TGTGCCAGCAGGCCACCAGGGTCGGGGCGAGGAAAACTGTTTTTT.

The V and J genes are TRBV5-1 and TRBJ2-2; 9 bases line up with TRBD2. Germline-derived CDR1 and CDR2 are SGHRS and YFSETQ. The V and J ends lost 2 bases and 7 bases, in that order; junction bases with no gene match: 6. CDR3 length: 15 residues. The CDR3 spells CASSFRGRAIGELFF. CDR3 nucleotide sequence: TGCGCCAGCAGCTTTCGCGGGAGGGCCATCGGGGAGCTGTTTTTT.

V and J are TRBV7-9 and TRBJ1-1; possibly TRBD1 for D (5 bases). The germline V gene has CDR1 SEHNR and CDR2 FQNEAQ (reference sequence). The CDR3 covers 14 residues. V was cut by 6 bases and J by 2 bases, with 13 bases left in between. This CDR3 is CASRFGTLNTEAFF. In DNA, the CDR3 is TGTGCCAGCAGATTTGGGACCTTAAACACTGAAGCTTTCTTT.